The 13 T cell receptor beta chains below come from one sample, sequenced in a study of blood T cells in healthy people across ages. The authors ran a second PCR of about 6 to 11 cycles using a sample-barcoded 5' primer and a J-beta primer mix. One entry per CDR3 protein results from TCRdb running MiXCR on the 5' RACE reads. The table lists about 1.1 million distinct CDR3 sequences, roughly two fifths of them singletons. Sequences were obtained from blood. All receptors come from a young man in good health.

This chain joins TRBV7-2 and TRBJ1-2; no clear D gene. Germline CDR1 and CDR2: SGHTA and FQGNSA. The CDR3 runs to 14 residues. V was clipped by 5 bases and J by 5 bases, with 15 bases between them. The CDR3 DNA reads as TGTGCCAGCAGCGTAGATGGATCCTGGTATGGCTACACCTTC. Protein product: CASSVDGSWYGYTF.

This clonotype showed up just a few times. The chain uses TRBV27 and TRBJ2-7; 7 bases agree with TRBD2. J gave up 4 bases and V 3 bases, and 9 bases lay outside the gene matches. The CDR3 is 15 amino acids. Per the germline V gene, CDR1 is MNHEY and CDR2 is SMNVEV (reference sequence). CDR3 sequence (DNA): TGTGCCAGCAGTTTTAGGGTGGGGGGGATTTACGAGCAGTACTTC. Its protein is CASSFRVGGIYEQYF.

This clonotype was recorded a few times. The V call is TRBV25-1, the J call TRBJ2-1; tentative D call: TRBD2 (5 bases). V lost 3 bases to trimming and J lost 6 bases, with 12 bases between them. There are 14 residues in the CDR3. The germline V gene encodes CDR1 MGHDK and CDR2 SYGVNS. The CDR3 DNA reads TGTGCCAGCAGTGACCAGGAAGAGGGCAATGAGCAGTTCTTC. Protein product: CASSDQEEGNEQFF.

V and J are TRBV28 and TRBJ2-1, with TRBD1 identical over 12 bases. Germline CDR1 MDHEN, CDR2 SYDVKM. The CDR3 is made up of 16 amino acids. J gave up 7 bases and V 4 bases, and 8 bases lay outside the gene matches. The CDR3 bases are TGTGCCAGCAGTTCCGCGGGACAGGGGGCGAGGAATGAGCAGTTCTTC. It encodes CASSSAGQGARNEQFF. Full variable domain (missing parts from reference TRBV28 and TRBJ2-1): DVKVTQSSRYLVKRTGEKVFLECVQDMDHENMFWYRQDPGLGLRLIYFSYDVKMKEKGDIPEGYSVSREKKERFSLILESASTNQTSMYLCASSSAGQGARNEQFFGPGTRLTVL.

This clonotype was counted only a few times. V is TRBV6-2 or TRBV6-3 and J is TRBJ2-5, with a tentative D call TRBD1 (6 bases). The V end lost 6 bases, the J end lost 3 bases, and 14 bases lay between the germline ends. This CDR3 has 14 amino acids. In germline, CDR1 is MNHEY, CDR2 SVGEGT. As DNA, the CDR3 is TGTGCCAGCAGCCTGGCGACAGGAGAAGAGACCCAGTACTTC. Its translation is CASSLATGEETQYF.

The chain uses TRBV12-3 or TRBV12-4 and TRBJ1-6, with D unresolved. V was cut by 3 bases and J by 12 bases, with 9 bases left in between. The CDR3 length is 12 residues. CDR3 residues: CASSLVSQPLHF. The CDR3 DNA follows: TGTGCCAGCAGTTTGGTCTCCCAACCCCTCCACTTT.

The chain carries TRBV20-1 and TRBJ1-1; no firm D call. Germline V CDR1 and CDR2: DFQATT, SNEGSKA (reference sequence). The CDR3 runs 10 residues. The germline V and J ends were trimmed by 5 bases and 10 bases, with 11 bases remaining between them. This chain's CDR3 is CSAPMWGAFF. For the CDR3, the DNA is TGCAGTGCTCCTATGTGGGGAGCTTTCTTT.

The J gene is TRBJ1-4, the V gene TRBV4-2, with D unclear. The CDR3 is 13 residues long. With 1 base removed from V and 12 bases from J, the gap between germline ends came to 12 bases. Per germline, CDR1 LGHNA and CDR2 YNFKEQ. CDR3: CASSQGPEVELFF. The CDR3 DNA reads as TGTGCCAGCAGCCAAGGGCCCGAGGTGGAACTGTTTTTT.

This clonotype was seen a few times. This chain's CDR3 is CASSLGTAAYNEQFF. The CDR3 DNA follows: TGTGCCAGCAGCTTAGGGACAGCCGCCTACAATGAGCAGTTCTTC. The chain is built from TRBV7-2 and TRBJ2-1, with D possibly matching TRBD1 (6 bases). Germline loops: CDR1 SGHTA, CDR2 FQGNSA. The CDR3 has 15 residues. Trimming stripped 1 base from V and 2 bases from J, with 9 bases between.

This clonotype showed up just a few times. The J gene is TRBJ2-5, the V gene TRBV20-1; D call uncertain. The germline V and J ends were trimmed by 6 bases and 10 bases, with 24 bases remaining between them. The CDR3 runs to 14 residues. Germline V gene sequence: CDR1 DFQATT, CDR2 SNEGSKA (reference sequence). This chain's CDR3 is CSARNHFRCQVQYF. The CDR3 DNA is TGCAGTGCCCGCAACCACTTCCGCTGTCAAGTCCAGTACTTC.

As for this clonotype: This may stem from a read error, because a much larger clone lies one nucleotide away. The chain recombines TRBV7-9 with TRBJ2-7; 14 nucleotides agree with TRBD2. From germline, CDR1 is SEHNR and CDR2 FQNEAQ (reference sequence). The CDR3 extends over 14 amino acids. J lost 7 bases, V lost 3 bases, and 2 bases had no gene match. The DNA for the CDR3 is TGTGCCAGCAGCTTTGGACTAGCGGGAGGTGAGCAGTACTTC. Protein product: CASSFGLAGGEQYF.

With respect to this clonotype: One end of the junction is discordant with germline, which a read error may explain. The J gene is TRBJ2-1, the V gene TRBV10-3, with D perhaps TRBD1 or TRBD2 (5 bases each). The length of the CDR3 is 15 residues. Germline assignment: CDR1 ENHRY and CDR2 SYGVKD. The CDR3 is CAISEDHGAYNEPFF. CDR3 nucleotides: TGTGCCATCAGTGAGGACCACGGGGCCTACAATGAGCCGTTCTTC.

This clonotype was found a few times. The DNA for the CDR3 is TGTGCCAGCCACAGTGGGTACGAGCAGTACTTC. Translated: CASHSGYEQYF. This rearrangement joins TRBV27 to TRBJ2-7; D uncertain. The V and J ends lost 8 bases and 4 bases respectively, with 9 bases between them. The germline gives CDR1 MNHEY, CDR2 SMNVEV (reference sequence). The CDR3 loop spans 11 amino acids.